This is a list of T cell receptor beta chains from one sample in a study of blood T cell repertoires in COVID-19. Sequencing used immunoSEQ multiplex PCR; TCRdb keeps in-frame clones, though not all of them. The data contain some 240,000 clones, approximately 88% of them seen just once; the ten biggest clones take up around 6.5%. Sequences were obtained from peripheral blood. Receptors were obtained from a man aged 55 to 70 who had recovered from COVID-19. Both conserved end residues are trimmed from each CDR3.

>TRBV15|TRBJ1-4
ATSRPGTGVF
>TRBV28|TRBJ2-7
ASSPSTYEQY
>TRBV9|TRBJ2-7
ASSVGVQTSYEQY
>TRBV3-1/TRBV3-2|TRBJ1-1
ASSQPGTEAF
>TRBV27|TRBJ2-5
ASSSTGATQY
>TRBV6-1|TRBJ2-3
ASSESGTRETQY
>TRBV28|TRBJ1-1
ASSLRGFTEAF
>TRBV29-1|TRBJ1-1
SVGRLNTEAF
>TRBV2|TRBJ1-5
ASSRGQGNQPQH
>TRBV28|TRBJ2-1
ASSSSTSGSSNEQF
>TRBV5-1|TRBJ2-1
ASSLATTYNEQF
>TRBV20-1|TRBJ2-5
SALDRETQY
>TRBV3-1/TRBV3-2|TRBJ1-1
ASSQDRGLTEAF
>TRBV24-1|TRBJ2-3
ATSERAGGRPDTQY
>TRBV7-2|TRBJ2-2
ASRSQGGPGELF
>TRBV5-1|TRBJ2-1
ASSFTRGNEQF
>TRBV13|TRBJ2-2
ASSRGGVSTGELF
>TRBV19|TRBJ1-1
ASSWDRWAEAF
>TRBV20-1|TRBJ2-5
SARSLRTQY
>TRBV3-1/TRBV3-2|TRBJ1-6
ASSQGTGGSSYNSPLH
>TRBV18|TRBJ1-3
ASSPLPSGTGGKNTIY
>TRBV7-2|TRBJ2-5
ASSPPGRAGGETQY
>TRBV20-1|TRBJ2-7
STGSHEQY
>TRBV18|TRBJ1-2
ASSPILGGDNYGYT
>TRBV7-9|TRBJ1-2
ASRSTGGIGGYT
>TRBV18|TRBJ2-5
ASSPTQPSGPGGETQY
>TRBV19|TRBJ2-2
ASSMASPGELF
>TRBV6-5|TRBJ1-5
ASSYSSGASNQPQH
>TRBV19|TRBJ1-1
ASSIVPGAGGHTEAF
>TRBV4-2|TRBJ2-7
ASSQEPSSGSIDEQY
>TRBV29-1|TRBJ1-1
SVDEGQRVAEAF
>TRBV7-8|TRBJ2-5
ASSLAPSGGVQETQY
>TRBV5-1|TRBJ1-3
ASSLNPQGTTGNTIY
>TRBV18|TRBJ1-1
ATATDMNTEAF
>TRBV7-9|TRBJ2-2
ASSLGLAGGAGELF
>TRBV6-1|TRBJ1-4
ASSDIGGGEKLF
>TRBV12-5|TRBJ2-5
ASGLTLAGAHQETQY
>TRBV6-2/TRBV6-3|TRBJ2-7
ASSYRGNFYEQY
>TRBV5-1|TRBJ1-4
ASSLAAGDNEKLF
>TRBV5-4|TRBJ1-1
ASSLAGLSGEAF
>TRBV7-9|TRBJ2-3
ASKRAATDTQY
>TRBV19|TRBJ1-5
ATSGGGQPQH
>TRBV6-1|TRBJ1-2
ASSEDGRAYYGYT